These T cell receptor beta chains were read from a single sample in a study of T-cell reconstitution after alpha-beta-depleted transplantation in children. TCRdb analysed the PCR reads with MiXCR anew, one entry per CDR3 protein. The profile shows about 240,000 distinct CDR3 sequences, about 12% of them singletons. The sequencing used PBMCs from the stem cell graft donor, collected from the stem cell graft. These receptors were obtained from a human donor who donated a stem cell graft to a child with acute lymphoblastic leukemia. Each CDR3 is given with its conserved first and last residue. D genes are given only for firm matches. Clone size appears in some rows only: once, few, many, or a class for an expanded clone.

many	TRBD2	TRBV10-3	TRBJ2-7	CATSSGGAYEQYF	TGTGCCACCTCTAGCGGGGGGGCCTACGAGCAGTACTTC
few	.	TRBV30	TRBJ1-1	CAWSRRVDTEAFF	TGTGCCTGGAGTCGCAGGGTTGACACTGAAGCTTTCTTT
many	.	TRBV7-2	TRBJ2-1	CASSFWHEQFF	TGTGCCAGCAGCTTTTGGCATGAGCAGTTCTTC
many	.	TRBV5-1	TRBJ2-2	CASSTGTRELFF	TGCGCCAGCAGCACGGGAACCCGGGAGCTGTTTTTT
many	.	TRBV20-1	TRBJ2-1	CSVTGTYRNNEQFF	TGCAGTGTTACCGGGACCTATCGAAACAATGAGCAGTTCTTC
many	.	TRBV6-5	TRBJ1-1	CASSYGTHGTEAFF	TGTGCCAGCAGTTACGGGACCCATGGGACTGAAGCTTTCTTT
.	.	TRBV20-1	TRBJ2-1	CSAIGNEQFF	TGCAGTGCTATAGGAAATGAGCAGTTCTTC
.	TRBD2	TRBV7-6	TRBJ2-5	CASSSITGRPGGETQYF	TGTGCCAGCAGCTCGATAACTGGGAGGCCGGGGGGAGAGACCCAGTACTTC
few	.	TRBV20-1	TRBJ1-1	CSAATGLNTEAFF	TGCAGTGCCGCCACAGGGTTGAACACTGAAGCTTTCTTT
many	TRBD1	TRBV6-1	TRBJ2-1	CASQDRGDNEQFF	TGTGCCAGCCAAGACAGGGGTGACAATGAGCAGTTCTTC
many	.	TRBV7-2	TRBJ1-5	CASSLASRGNQPQHF	TGTGCCAGCAGCTTAGCGTCGAGGGGAAATCAGCCCCAGCATTTT
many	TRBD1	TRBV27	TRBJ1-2	CASSVRVQGAAFDGYTF	TGTGCCAGCAGTGTAAGGGTTCAGGGGGCTGCCTTCGATGGCTACACCTTC
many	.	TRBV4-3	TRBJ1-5	CASSQDPQVGSNQPQHF	TGCGCCAGCAGCCAAGATCCCCAGGTCGGCAGCAATCAGCCCCAGCATTTT
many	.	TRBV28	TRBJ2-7	CASSLGGQPFYEQYF	TGTGCCAGCAGCCTTGGAGGACAGCCCTTTTACGAGCAGTACTTC
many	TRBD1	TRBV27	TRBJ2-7	CASGDGQGSSYEQYF	TGTGCCAGCGGGGACGGACAGGGCTCTTCCTACGAGCAGTACTTC
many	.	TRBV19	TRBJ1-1	CASSRTVNTEAFF	TGTGCCAGTAGTCGGACAGTGAACACTGAAGCTTTCTTT
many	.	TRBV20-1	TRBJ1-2	CSADAKSGPGYGYTF	TGCAGTGCCGACGCAAAATCGGGACCGGGCTATGGCTACACCTTC
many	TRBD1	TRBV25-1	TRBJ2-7	CASTGTGTHEQYF	TGTGCCAGCACCGGGACAGGGACCCACGAGCAGTACTTC
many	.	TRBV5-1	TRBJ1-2	CASSPGAVSNYGYTF	TGCGCCAGCAGCCCGGGGGCAGTCTCCAACTATGGCTACACCTTC
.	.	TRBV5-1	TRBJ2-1	CASSFHLGSLRNEQFF	TGCGCCAGCAGCTTTCATCTCGGGAGCCTCCGAAATGAGCAGTTCTTC
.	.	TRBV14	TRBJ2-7	CASSPTSFSYEQYF	TGTGCCAGCAGCCCTACTAGCTTCTCCTACGAGCAGTACTTC
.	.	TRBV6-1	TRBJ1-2	CASSVGTGAYYGYTF	TGTGCCAGCAGTGTCGGAACAGGTGCCTACTATGGCTACACCTTC
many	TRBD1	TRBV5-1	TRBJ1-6	CASSGQGSNSPLHF	TGCGCCAGCAGCGGACAGGGAAGTAATTCACCCCTCCACTTT
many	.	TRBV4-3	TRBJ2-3	CASSQDGPGSTDTQYF	TGCGCCAGCAGCCAAGATGGGCCGGGTAGCACAGATACGCAGTATTTT
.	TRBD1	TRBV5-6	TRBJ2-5	CASSMGAGTAAQYF	TGTGCCAGCAGTATGGGGGCAGGGACAGCGGCCCAGTACTTC
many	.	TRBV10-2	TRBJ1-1	CASSELLVTEAFF	TGCGCCAGCAGTGAGTTACTAGTTACTGAAGCTTTCTTT
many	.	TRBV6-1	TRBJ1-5	CASSEANRERGPQHF	TGTGCCAGCAGTGAAGCGAACAGGGAGAGAGGGCCCCAGCATTTT
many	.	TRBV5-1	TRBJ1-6	CASSLGQRYSPLHF	TGCGCCAGCAGCTTGGGACAGCGATATTCACCCCTCCACTTT
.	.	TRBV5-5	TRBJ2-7	CASSLAHLAGEQYF	TGTGCCAGCAGCTTAGCCCACCTGGCCGGCGAGCAGTACTTC
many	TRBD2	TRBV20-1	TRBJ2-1	CSARGGGTLYNEQFF	TGCAGTGCTAGAGGGGGGGGGACCCTCTACAATGAGCAGTTCTTC
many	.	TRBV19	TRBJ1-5	CASTSVGGPQHF	TGTGCCAGTACATCAGTGGGAGGGCCCCAGCATTTT
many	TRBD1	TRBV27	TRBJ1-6	CASSPGGLRSPLHF	TGTGCCAGCAGTCCAGGGGGACTGCGGTCACCCCTCCACTTT
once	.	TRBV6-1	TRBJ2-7	CASSQTWDGSYEQYF	TGTGCCAGCAGTCAGACCTGGGACGGGTCCTACGAGCAGTACTTC